The clone carrying this T cell receptor beta chain appeared many times. The target antigen is unknown. The entry originates in a study of T cells after yellow fever vaccination. Study context: SMART-Seq v4 Ultra Low Input prepared libraries from low-cell fractions. Study observations and caveats: The secondary response showed a weaker magnitude and a faster peak, day 5 versus 15. Post-booster repertoires again held most primary-vaccination clones (just under 97% CD4, roughly 88% CD8).

The V gene lost 1 base and the J gene lost 6 bases, with 15 bases spanning the gap. The CDR3 runs 15 residues. Per the germline V gene, CDR1 is SGHTA and CDR2 is FQGNSA. 5'RACE template switching generated TCR cDNA, adding a universal primer site and UMIs. TCRdb called the 5' RACE reads again in MiXCR, with one record for every CDR3 protein. Of 300,000 to 350,000 distinct CDR3 sequences in the sample, roughly 8% were seen once. This clonotype originated in a man in his late teens or twenties who received the YFV17D yellow fever vaccine. The specimen was PBMCs, collected approximately 47 days after the first yellow fever vaccination. The V call is TRBV7-2, the J call TRBJ2-5; D not resolved. The CDR3 DNA follows: TGTGCCAGCAGCTTAGGCGTATCGGATGGGAAGACCCAGTACTTC. Its protein is CASSLGVSDGKTQYF. The full variable domain, with the rest looked up from reference TRBV7-2 and TRBJ2-5, is GAGVSQSPSNKVTEKGKDVELRCDPISGHTALYWYRQSLGQGLEFLIYFQGNSAPDKSGLPSDRFSAERTGGSVSTLTIQRTQQEDSAVYLCASSLGVSDGKTQYFGPGTRLLVL.